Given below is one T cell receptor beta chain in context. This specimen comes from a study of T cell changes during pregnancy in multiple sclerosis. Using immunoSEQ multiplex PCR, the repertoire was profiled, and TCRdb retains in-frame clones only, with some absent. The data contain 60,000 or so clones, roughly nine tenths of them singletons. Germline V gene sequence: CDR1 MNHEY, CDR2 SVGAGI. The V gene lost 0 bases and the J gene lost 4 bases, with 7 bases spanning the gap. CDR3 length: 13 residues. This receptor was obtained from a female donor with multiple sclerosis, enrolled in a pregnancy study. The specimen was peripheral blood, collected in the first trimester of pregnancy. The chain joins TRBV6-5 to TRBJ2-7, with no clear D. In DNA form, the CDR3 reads TGTGCCAGCAGTTACTCGATCGGGTACGAGCAGTACTTC. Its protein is CASSYSIGYEQYF.